The 8 T cell receptor beta chains below come from one sample, sequenced in a study of blood T cell repertoires in COVID-19. TCRdb's table, derived via immunoSEQ multiplex PCR, lists solely in-frame clones and lacks some. In the table there are 65,000 to 100,000 clones, approximately 80% of which are singletons. The sequenced sample consisted of peripheral blood. These receptors all come from an elderly woman with acute or convalescent COVID-19.

This clone was recorded once. This sequence joins TRBV4-1 and TRBJ2-7; D possibly corresponds to TRBD2 (6 bases). From germline, CDR1 is MGHRA and CDR2 YSYEKL. Trimming pared 0 bases from V and 5 bases from J, leaving 11 bases between. This CDR3 is built from 14 residues. CDR3 sequence reads: CASSQETSRDEQYF. CDR3 coding DNA: TGCGCCAGCAGCCAAGAAACTAGCCGCGACGAGCAGTACTTC.

This clone has a single count. The chain recombines TRBV28 with TRBJ2-2; D is uncertain. Deletions cut 0 bases from V and 0 bases from J, with 11 bases between. Germline CDR1 is MDHEN and CDR2 is SYDVKM. CDR3 length equals 17 residues. The CDR3 region has the DNA TGTGCCAGCAGTTTATGGAGTCAGCGAACGAACACCGGGGAGCTGTTTTTT. Its protein is CASSLWSQRTNTGELFF.

This clone appeared once. This rearrangement joins TRBV6-5 to TRBJ1-6; TRBD1 matches at 9 bases. This CDR3 comprises 15 residues. CDR1 is MNHEY, CDR2 SVGAGI, per germline. The ends lost 6 bases at V and 2 bases at J; junction bases unmatched: 2. Here the CDR3 reads CASSRQGAYNSPLHF. CDR3 coding DNA: TGTGCCAGCAGCCGACAGGGGGCCTATAATTCACCCCTCCACTTT.

This clone was seen a few times. The chain carries TRBV6-5 and TRBJ1-2; tentative D call: TRBD1 (5 bases). The CDR3 loop spans 13 amino acids. Trimming took 0 bases from V and 6 from J, leaving 8 bases between them. Germline V CDR1 and CDR2: MNHEY, SVGAGI. The CDR3 spells CASSYSFRDGYTF. CDR3 sequence (DNA): TGTGCCAGCAGTTACTCGTTCAGGGATGGCTACACCTTC.

The CDR3 region has the DNA TGTGCCAGCAGTTACCAACAGGGAAATCAGCCCCAGCATTTT. It specifies CASSYQQGNQPQHF. The V and J genes are TRBV6-6 and TRBJ1-5, with a possible D match to TRBD1 (6 bases). Germline CDR1 reads MNHNY; CDR2 reads SVGAGI (reference sequence). Trimming pared 2 bases from V and 4 bases from J, leaving 9 bases between. The CDR3 sequence is 14 residues long.

The J gene is TRBJ1-6, the V gene TRBV3-1 (or the pseudogene TRBV3-2); D is perhaps TRBD1 (6 bases). The CDR3 spans 14 residues. Germline V gives CDR1 LGHDT, CDR2 YNNKEL (reference sequence). V was clipped by 6 bases and J by 13 bases, with 19 bases between them. Here the CDR3 DNA reads TGTGCCAGCAGACCGGACAGTTTCCCTGGGCCCCTCCACTTT. It codes for CASRPDSFPGPLHF.

This clone was counted only a few times. This rearrangement joins TRBV11-2 to TRBJ1-2; 8 bases match TRBD1. Per germline, CDR1 SGHAT and CDR2 FQNNGV. Trimming removed 3 bases from V and 13 bases from J; junction bases left unmatched: 4. The CDR3 contains 11 residues. The CDR3 loop reads CASSLSQGGTF. The CDR3 region has the DNA TGTGCCAGCAGCTTGTCACAGGGGGGCACCTTC.

The genes are TRBV6-5 and TRBJ1-1; 8 bases are a match to TRBD1. The CDR3 is made up of 15 amino acids. V dropped 8 bases and J dropped 2; count of bases not matched to a gene: 10. Per the germline V gene, CDR1 is MNHEY and CDR2 is SVGAGI. DNA for the CDR3: TGTGCCAGCGGGTTTTGGGACAGGCCCAACACTGAAGCTTTCTTT. The encoded protein is CASGFWDRPNTEAFF.